This is a list of T cell receptor beta chains from one sample in a study of blood T cell repertoires in COVID-19. Profiling relied on immunoSEQ multiplex PCR, and the TCRdb table lists in-frame clones only, not all of them. This sample has around 100,000 clones, with roughly 79% found just once. The sequenced sample consisted of peripheral blood. All receptors derive from a woman aged 65 to 85 with acute or convalescent COVID-19. Each CDR3 is given with its conserved first and last residue. D genes are given only for firm matches.

D gene: .; V gene: TRBV18; CDR3 protein: CASSRPGTFLETQYF
D gene: TRBD1; V gene: TRBV6-4; CDR3 protein: CASSLQGNMDEQFF
D gene: .; V gene: TRBV7-2; CDR3 protein: CASSLVSQDSYNSPLHF
D gene: .; V gene: TRBV7-3; CDR3 protein: CASSFGGGHTDTQYF
D gene: TRBD2; V gene: TRBV10-3; CDR3 protein: CAIQRGPNTGELFF
D gene: TRBD1; V gene: TRBV7-8; CDR3 protein: CASTRQGLSTEAFF
D gene: TRBD2; V gene: TRBV6-2/TRBV6-3; CDR3 protein: CASSLTSGGASYEQYF
D gene: .; V gene: TRBV11-3; CDR3 protein: CASSSSLAGIETQYF
D gene: TRBD1; V gene: TRBV30; CDR3 protein: CACTTGAPSYEQYF
D gene: .; V gene: TRBV23-1; CDR3 protein: CASSPGTGELFF
D gene: .; V gene: TRBV2; CDR3 protein: CATQRGEGTDTQYF
D gene: TRBD1; V gene: TRBV12-3/TRBV12-4; CDR3 protein: CASIGQGIYGYTF
D gene: .; V gene: TRBV7-9; CDR3 protein: CASSLARQISGNTIYF
D gene: .; V gene: TRBV5-1; CDR3 protein: CASSSPFGTDGGLFF
D gene: TRBD1; V gene: TRBV5-1; CDR3 protein: CASSPGQEDQPQHF
D gene: .; V gene: TRBV3-1/TRBV3-2; CDR3 protein: CASSPREGGQPQHF
D gene: .; V gene: TRBV6-2/TRBV6-3; CDR3 protein: CASSYSMTEMNTEAFF
D gene: .; V gene: TRBV27; CDR3 protein: CASSLVGRGYGYTF
D gene: .; V gene: TRBV7-2; CDR3 protein: CASSLTGNTGELFF
D gene: .; V gene: TRBV2; CDR3 protein: CASSDWGSGNQPQHF
D gene: .; V gene: TRBV4-3; CDR3 protein: CASSQDKGAVETQYF
D gene: .; V gene: TRBV4-2; CDR3 protein: CASSPGLINEKLFF
D gene: .; V gene: TRBV5-1; CDR3 protein: CASSLSGSNQPQHF
D gene: .; V gene: TRBV6-5; CDR3 protein: CASNLLDSDTEAFF
D gene: .; V gene: TRBV2; CDR3 protein: CASSLTSISPDTQYF
D gene: .; V gene: TRBV3-1/TRBV3-2; CDR3 protein: CASSQEYSNQPQHF
D gene: TRBD1; V gene: TRBV18; CDR3 protein: CASSPTGQGDTQYF
D gene: TRBD2; V gene: TRBV19; CDR3 protein: CASSMLGTSVINEQFF
D gene: .; V gene: TRBV10-3; CDR3 protein: CAISGQPLEGYTF
D gene: .; V gene: TRBV7-9; CDR3 protein: CASSRDGGNTEAFF
D gene: .; V gene: TRBV7-2; CDR3 protein: CASSLDGGQGTF
D gene: .; V gene: TRBV19; CDR3 protein: CASSIVQFNSPLHF
D gene: .; V gene: TRBV27; CDR3 protein: CASSLQTGYGQYF
D gene: .; V gene: TRBV5-5; CDR3 protein: CASSQATGTEAFF
D gene: .; V gene: TRBV6-5; CDR3 protein: CASSLRETQYF
D gene: .; V gene: TRBV5-1; CDR3 protein: CASSLGQGYNEQFF
D gene: TRBD2; V gene: TRBV9; CDR3 protein: CASSVVSGGAFSAQFF
D gene: .; V gene: TRBV5-1; CDR3 protein: CASSLEGQGYGYTF
D gene: .; V gene: TRBV19; CDR3 protein: CASSNREINTEAFF
D gene: .; V gene: TRBV30; CDR3 protein: CAWSVDRKETQYF